This T cell receptor (beta chain) emerged from a study of early T cells in non-severe SARS-CoV-2 infection. The wider study: Unpaired chains resulted from sequencing bulk RNA of unsorted whole blood. Findings and limits, study-wide: VDJdb matching, biased toward anti-spike CD8 responses, missed private and CD4 specificities.

Individual cDNA molecules received unique molecular identifiers. Each CDR3 protein is one row after TCRdb ran MiXCR on the 5' RACE reads. The sample records about 32,000 distinct CDR3 sequences, roughly 5.4% being singletons. This clonotype appeared many times. Its target is unknown. This CDR3 has 16 amino acids. Trimming took 2 bases from V and 1 from J; bases not matched to a gene: 5. The germline V gene encodes CDR1 SGDLS and CDR2 YYNGEE. The V gene is TRBV9, the J gene TRBJ2-5; the match to TRBD1 covers 10 bases. Source material: whole blood. The origin of this receptor is an adult who was a healthcare worker with PCR-confirmed SARS-CoV-2 infection or an uninfected control (not recorded which). The CDR3 DNA reads TGTGCCAGCAGCGTGGGGACAGGGGCATTCCAAGAGACCCAGTACTTC. Translating gives CASSVGTGAFQETQYF.